The T cell receptor (beta chain) described here comes from a study of cytomegalovirus exposure and HLA in healthy donors. Whole-study findings and limits: TCR beta V- and J-gene trimming, according to a later analysis, was linked to a missense DCLRE1C variant. Across donors, most TCRs were seen rarely, yet some public ones were widespread. In a later analysis, HLA-associated TCR beta chains were more clonally expanded than equally common others.

As for this clone: As yet, its antigen is unknown.

This CDR3 has 13 amino acids. Germline V CDR1 and CDR2: MNHNS, SASEGT. It was with 60 Vbeta and 13 Jbeta primers that the PCR ran. Method: immunoSEQ multiplex PCR; TCRdb's copy keeps in-frame clones and lacks some. Among 150,000 to 200,000 clones listed, approximately 86% were seen once. The clonotype originates from a young woman in good health and CMV-seronegative. The chain has TRBV6-1 and TRBJ2-5, with a possible D match to TRBD2 (6 bases). The sequenced sample consisted of PBMCs. The CDR3 protein is CATRDSGQETQYF. The CDR3 DNA sequence: TGTGCAACCAGGGACTCCGGACAAGAGACCCAGTACTTC.